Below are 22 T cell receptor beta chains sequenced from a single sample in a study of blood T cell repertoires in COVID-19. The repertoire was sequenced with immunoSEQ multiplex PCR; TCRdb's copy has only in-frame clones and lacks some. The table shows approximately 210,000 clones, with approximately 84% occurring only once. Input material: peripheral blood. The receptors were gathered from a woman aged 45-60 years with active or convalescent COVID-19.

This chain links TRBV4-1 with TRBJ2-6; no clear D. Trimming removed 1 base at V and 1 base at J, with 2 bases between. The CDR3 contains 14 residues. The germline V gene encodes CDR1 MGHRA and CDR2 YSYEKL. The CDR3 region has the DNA TGCGCCAGCAGCCAAGCTTCTGGGGCCAACGTCCTGACTTTC. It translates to CASSQASGANVLTF.

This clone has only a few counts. CDR3: CASSQSVGGGGPQHF. The CDR3 bases are TGTGCCAGCAGCCAATCGGTTGGCGGTGGAGGGCCCCAGCATTTT. V and J are TRBV16 and TRBJ1-5, with D uncertain. Trimming removed 0 bases from V and 9 bases from J, with 15 bases in between. The CDR3 is 15 amino acids. Looked up from germline, CDR1 is KGHSY and CDR2 is FQNENV.

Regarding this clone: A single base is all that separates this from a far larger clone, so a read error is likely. CDR3 amino acids: CASSLSSYNEQFF. The CDR3 region has the DNA TGTGCCAGCAGTCTTAGCTCCTACAATGAGCAGTTCTTC. The chain carries TRBV2 and TRBJ2-1; D gene uncertain. In germline, CDR1 is SNHLY, CDR2 FYNNEI. The CDR3 contains 13 residues. Trimming shortened V by 5 bases and J by 0 bases, and 5 bases separated the two germline ends.

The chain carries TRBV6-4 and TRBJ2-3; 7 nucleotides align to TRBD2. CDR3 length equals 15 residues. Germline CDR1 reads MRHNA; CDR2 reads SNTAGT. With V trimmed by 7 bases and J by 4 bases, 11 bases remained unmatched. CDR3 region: CASTLTPGGPDTQYF. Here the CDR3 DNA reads TGTGCCAGCACTTTGACCCCGGGGGGACCAGATACGCAGTATTTT.

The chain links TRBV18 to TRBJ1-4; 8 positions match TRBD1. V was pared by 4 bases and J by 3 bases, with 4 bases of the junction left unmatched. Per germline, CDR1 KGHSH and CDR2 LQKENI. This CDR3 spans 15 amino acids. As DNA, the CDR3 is TGTGCCAGCTCACTTGGGACAGGCGCTAATGAAAAACTGTTTTTT. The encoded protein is CASSLGTGANEKLFF.

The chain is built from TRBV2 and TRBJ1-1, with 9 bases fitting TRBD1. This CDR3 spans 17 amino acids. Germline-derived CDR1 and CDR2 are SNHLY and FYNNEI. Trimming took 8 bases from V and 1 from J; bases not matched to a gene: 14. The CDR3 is CASSHPGTGNGNTEAFF. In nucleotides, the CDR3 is TGTGCCAGCTCTCACCCCGGGACAGGGAACGGGAACACTGAAGCTTTCTTT.

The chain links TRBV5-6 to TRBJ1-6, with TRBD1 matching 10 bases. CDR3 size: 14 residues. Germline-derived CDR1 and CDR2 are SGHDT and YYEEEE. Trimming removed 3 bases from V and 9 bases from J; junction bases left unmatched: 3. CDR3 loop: CASSSTGGSSPLHF. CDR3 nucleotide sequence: TGTGCCAGCAGCTCGACAGGGGGCTCTTCACCCCTCCACTTT.

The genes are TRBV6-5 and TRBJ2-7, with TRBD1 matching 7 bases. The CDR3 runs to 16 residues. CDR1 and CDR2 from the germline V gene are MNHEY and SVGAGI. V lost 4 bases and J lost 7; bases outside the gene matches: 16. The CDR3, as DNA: TGTGCCAGCAGTTCAATCTCCGGGACAGACTCTCGGGAGCAGTACTTC. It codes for CASSSISGTDSREQYF.

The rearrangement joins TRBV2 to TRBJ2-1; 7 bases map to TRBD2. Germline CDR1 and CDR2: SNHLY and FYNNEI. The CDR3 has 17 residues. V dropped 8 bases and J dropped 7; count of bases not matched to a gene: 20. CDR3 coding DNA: TGTGCCAGCGTTTTACGTCTCCCTTCGGGAGGAGGGAATGAGCAGTTCTTC. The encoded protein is CASVLRLPSGGGNEQFF.

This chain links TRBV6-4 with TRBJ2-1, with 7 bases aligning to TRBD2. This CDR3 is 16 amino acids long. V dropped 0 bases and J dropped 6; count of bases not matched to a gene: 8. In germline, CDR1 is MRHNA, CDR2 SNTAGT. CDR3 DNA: TGTGCCAGCAGTGACTCTGGGGGGGATACGGGCAATGAGCAGTTCTTC. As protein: CASSDSGGDTGNEQFF.

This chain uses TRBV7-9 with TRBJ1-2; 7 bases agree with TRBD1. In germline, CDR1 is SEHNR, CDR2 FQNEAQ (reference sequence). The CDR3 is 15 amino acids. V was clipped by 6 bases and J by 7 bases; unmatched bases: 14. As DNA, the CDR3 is TGTGCCAGCAGTTGGAACCGACAGGGTTTACCTGGCTACACCTTC. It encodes CASSWNRQGLPGYTF.

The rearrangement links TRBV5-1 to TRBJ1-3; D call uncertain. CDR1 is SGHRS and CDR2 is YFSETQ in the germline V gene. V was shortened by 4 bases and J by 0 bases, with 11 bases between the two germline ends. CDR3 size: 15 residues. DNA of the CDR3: TGCGCCAGCAGCCCTGGACTGACCTCTGGAAACACCATATATTTT. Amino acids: CASSPGLTSGNTIYF.

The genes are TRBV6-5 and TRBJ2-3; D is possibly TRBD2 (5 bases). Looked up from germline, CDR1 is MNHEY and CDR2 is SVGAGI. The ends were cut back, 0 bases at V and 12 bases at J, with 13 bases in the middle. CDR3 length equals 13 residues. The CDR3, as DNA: TGTGCCAGCAGTTACTCGACGGCAGCGGCCCAGTATTTT. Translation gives CASSYSTAAAQYF.

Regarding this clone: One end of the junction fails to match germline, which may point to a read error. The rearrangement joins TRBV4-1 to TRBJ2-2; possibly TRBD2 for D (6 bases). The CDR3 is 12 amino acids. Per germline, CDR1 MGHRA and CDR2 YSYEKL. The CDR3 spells CASSQELGGLFF. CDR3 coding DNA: TGCGCCAGCAGCCAAGAATTGGGGGGGCTGTTTTTT.

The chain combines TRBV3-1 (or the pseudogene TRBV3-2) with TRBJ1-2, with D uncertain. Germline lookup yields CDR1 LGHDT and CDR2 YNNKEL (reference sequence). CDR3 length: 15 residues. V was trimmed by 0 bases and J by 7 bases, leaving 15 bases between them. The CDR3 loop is CASSQDPGIYSGYTF. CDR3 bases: TGTGCCAGCAGCCAAGATCCAGGAATATATAGTGGCTACACCTTC.

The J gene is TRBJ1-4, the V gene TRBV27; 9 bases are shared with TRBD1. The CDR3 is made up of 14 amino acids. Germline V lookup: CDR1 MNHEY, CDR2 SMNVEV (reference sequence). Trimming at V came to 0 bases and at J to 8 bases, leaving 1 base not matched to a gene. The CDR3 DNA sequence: TGTGCCAGCAGTTTATCGGGGACAGGGGAAAAACTGTTTTTT. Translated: CASSLSGTGEKLFF.

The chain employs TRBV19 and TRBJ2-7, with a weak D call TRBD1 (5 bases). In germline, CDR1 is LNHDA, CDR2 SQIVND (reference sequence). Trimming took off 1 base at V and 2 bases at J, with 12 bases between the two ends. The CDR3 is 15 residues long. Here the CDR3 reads CASSIGQPGAYEQYF. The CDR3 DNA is TGTGCCAGTAGTATAGGACAGCCGGGCGCCTACGAGCAGTACTTC.

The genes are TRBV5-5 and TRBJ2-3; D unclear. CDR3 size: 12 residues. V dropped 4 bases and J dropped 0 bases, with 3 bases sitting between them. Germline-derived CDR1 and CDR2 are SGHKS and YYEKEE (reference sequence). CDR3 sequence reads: CASSPSTDTQYF. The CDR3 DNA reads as TGTGCCAGCAGCCCAAGCACAGATACGCAGTATTTT.

The CDR3 DNA is TGCAGCGCCACTGGACAGGGAGGGTTGGCCCAGTACTTC. Protein product: CSATGQGGLAQYF. The rearrangement uses TRBV29-1 and TRBJ2-5; D may be TRBD1 (8 bases). V was trimmed by 7 bases and J by 9 bases, leaving 21 bases between them. The length of the CDR3 is 13 residues. Germline assignment: CDR1 SQVTM and CDR2 ANQGSEA.

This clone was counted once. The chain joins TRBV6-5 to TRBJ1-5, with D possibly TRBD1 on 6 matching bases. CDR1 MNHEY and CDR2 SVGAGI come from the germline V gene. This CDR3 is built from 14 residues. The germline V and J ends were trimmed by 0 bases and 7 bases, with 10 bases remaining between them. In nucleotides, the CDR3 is TGTGCCAGCAGTTACTCGACAGGCTGGCAGCCCCAGCATTTT. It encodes CASSYSTGWQPQHF.

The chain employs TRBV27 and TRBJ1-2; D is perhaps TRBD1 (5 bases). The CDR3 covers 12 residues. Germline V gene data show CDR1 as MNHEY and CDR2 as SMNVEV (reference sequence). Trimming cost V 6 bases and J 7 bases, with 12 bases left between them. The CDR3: CASRQGTSGYTF. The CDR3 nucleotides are TGTGCCAGCAGGCAAGGGACTTCTGGCTACACCTTC.

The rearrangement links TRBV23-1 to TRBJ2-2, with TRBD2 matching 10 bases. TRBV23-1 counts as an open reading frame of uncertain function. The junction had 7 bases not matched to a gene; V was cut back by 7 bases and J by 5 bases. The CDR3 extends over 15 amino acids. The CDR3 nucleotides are TGCGCCAGCAAGCGGGGGGGTAGCGGAACCGGGGAGCTGTTTTTT. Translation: CASKRGGSGTGELFF.